Listed below are T cell receptor beta chains from one sample, sequenced in a study of liver allograft versus peripheral blood T cells. TCRdb processed the reads anew with MiXCR; each CDR3 protein has one entry. Of some 8,000 distinct CDR3 sequences listed, 15% to 20% are singletons. Receptor source: a human patient who had a liver transplant. Some of the T cells might come from the graft donor. Both conserved end residues are part of each CDR3.

j_gene: TRBJ2-7
v_gene: TRBV5-6
CDR3aa: CASSLTSGRLSSYEQYF

j_gene: TRBJ2-3
v_gene: TRBV7-3
CDR3aa: CASSLTDGYTDTQYF

j_gene: TRBJ2-5
v_gene: TRBV7-2
CDR3aa: CASSKQETQYF

j_gene: TRBJ2-2
v_gene: TRBV20-1
CDR3aa: CSARVAGGTGELFF

j_gene: TRBJ1-5
v_gene: TRBV10-2
CDR3aa: CASSDVGQPQHF

j_gene: TRBJ2-7
v_gene: TRBV2
CDR3aa: CASSPTLASGRYEQYF

j_gene: TRBJ1-5
v_gene: TRBV28
CDR3aa: CASSYRENQPQHF

j_gene: TRBJ2-6
v_gene: TRBV10-2
CDR3aa: CASRGWADRGISGANVLTF

j_gene: TRBJ1-5
v_gene: TRBV6-5
CDR3aa: CASSYHGNGQPQHF

j_gene: TRBJ1-5
v_gene: TRBV28
CDR3aa: CASSFSLGGNQPQHF

j_gene: TRBJ2-1
v_gene: TRBV18
CDR3aa: CASSPSTGKYNEQFF

j_gene: TRBJ1-2
v_gene: TRBV6-1
CDR3aa: CASSVVDIVTYGYTF

j_gene: TRBJ2-3
v_gene: TRBV28
CDR3aa: CASRTGVSTDTQYF

j_gene: TRBJ1-1
v_gene: TRBV30
CDR3aa: CAGEGEAFF

j_gene: TRBJ1-5
v_gene: TRBV18
CDR3aa: CASSPTPDSNQPQHF

j_gene: TRBJ2-1
v_gene: TRBV7-3
CDR3aa: CASSERSGLYNEQFF

j_gene: TRBJ1-4
v_gene: TRBV20-1
CDR3aa: CSATDSHNEKLFF

j_gene: TRBJ1-1
v_gene: TRBV19
CDR3aa: CASSIPDTMNTEAFF

j_gene: TRBJ1-1
v_gene: TRBV2
CDR3aa: CASLGQGITEAFF

j_gene: TRBJ2-5
v_gene: TRBV20-1
CDR3aa: CSARDSRFSLAGAQYF

j_gene: TRBJ2-6
v_gene: TRBV15
CDR3aa: CATSREGVGGANVLTF

j_gene: TRBJ2-7
v_gene: TRBV7-2
CDR3aa: CASSTMGANYEQYF

j_gene: TRBJ2-6
v_gene: TRBV20-1
CDR3aa: CSARAGLAGNSGANVLTF

j_gene: TRBJ1-5
v_gene: TRBV20-1
CDR3aa: CSGKGDSNQPQHF

j_gene: TRBJ1-1
v_gene: TRBV6-6
CDR3aa: CASRRTGGEMNTEAFF

j_gene: TRBJ1-6
v_gene: TRBV7-9
CDR3aa: CASSLVGQGRNSPLHF

j_gene: TRBJ1-3
v_gene: TRBV5-4
CDR3aa: CASSLAAMGQGDGNTIYF

j_gene: TRBJ1-5
v_gene: TRBV18
CDR3aa: CASSPTDLGNQPQHF

j_gene: TRBJ2-3
v_gene: TRBV28
CDR3aa: CASPPGTGVEDTQYF

j_gene: TRBJ2-5
v_gene: TRBV6-1
CDR3aa: CASTLGSGIKETQYF

j_gene: TRBJ1-4
v_gene: TRBV10-1
CDR3aa: CASSEWPNEKLFF

j_gene: TRBJ2-5
v_gene: TRBV30
CDR3aa: CAWSVVPGVTRETQYF

j_gene: TRBJ2-7
v_gene: TRBV6-2/TRBV6-3
CDR3aa: CASNWRGSNEQYF

j_gene: TRBJ2-2
v_gene: TRBV9
CDR3aa: CASSLSGIAGTGELFF

j_gene: TRBJ1-5
v_gene: TRBV30
CDR3aa: CAWGRGDQPLHF

j_gene: TRBJ1-1
v_gene: TRBV5-6
CDR3aa: CASSLSGVSYTEAFF

j_gene: TRBJ2-3
v_gene: TRBV6-2/TRBV6-3
CDR3aa: CASRPRGDTDTQYF

j_gene: TRBJ2-3
v_gene: TRBV20-1
CDR3aa: CSAKEGGGTGAQYF

j_gene: TRBJ2-2
v_gene: TRBV20-1
CDR3aa: CSASARGNTGELFF

j_gene: TRBJ2-7
v_gene: TRBV27
CDR3aa: CASARELGGEQYF

j_gene: TRBJ1-1
v_gene: TRBV28
CDR3aa: CASSGDMNTEAFF

j_gene: TRBJ1-1
v_gene: TRBV5-1
CDR3aa: CASSLESVNTEAFF

j_gene: TRBJ2-1
v_gene: TRBV20-1
CDR3aa: CSANYVGKGSYNEQFF

j_gene: TRBJ1-2
v_gene: TRBV6-8
CDR3aa: CASSYPKLPRRKISSRGYTF

j_gene: TRBJ1-2
v_gene: TRBV7-9
CDR3aa: CASSPSGQENYGYTF

j_gene: TRBJ1-6
v_gene: TRBV10-3
CDR3aa: CAISAAVNSPLHF

j_gene: TRBJ1-5
v_gene: TRBV10-3
CDR3aa: CAIGTDRDQPQHF

j_gene: TRBJ2-7
v_gene: TRBV6-6
CDR3aa: CASSPSRGNLYEQYF

j_gene: TRBJ2-5
v_gene: TRBV30
CDR3aa: CAWSAGQGSEETQYF

j_gene: TRBJ1-5
v_gene: TRBV28
CDR3aa: CASSLSGNNQPQHF

j_gene: TRBJ1-2
v_gene: TRBV5-4
CDR3aa: CASSLRTQGVVGYTF

j_gene: TRBJ2-1
v_gene: TRBV14
CDR3aa: CASSRDSSYNEQFF

j_gene: TRBJ2-1
v_gene: TRBV18
CDR3aa: CASSPPGQGRVEQFF

j_gene: TRBJ2-3
v_gene: TRBV6-2/TRBV6-3
CDR3aa: CASTSRGLAQYF

j_gene: TRBJ1-1
v_gene: TRBV7-2
CDR3aa: CASSSSRNTEAFF